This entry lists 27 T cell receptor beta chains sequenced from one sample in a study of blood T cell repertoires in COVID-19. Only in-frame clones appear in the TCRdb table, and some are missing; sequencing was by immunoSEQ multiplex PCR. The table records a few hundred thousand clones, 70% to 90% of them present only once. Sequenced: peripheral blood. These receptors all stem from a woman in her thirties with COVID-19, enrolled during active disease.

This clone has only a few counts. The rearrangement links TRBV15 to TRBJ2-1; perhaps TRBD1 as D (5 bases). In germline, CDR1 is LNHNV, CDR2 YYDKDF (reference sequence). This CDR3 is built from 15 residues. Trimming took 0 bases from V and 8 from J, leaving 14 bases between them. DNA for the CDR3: TGTGCCACCAGCAGAGATGGCCTCCAGGGCGATGAGCAGTTCTTC. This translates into CATSRDGLQGDEQFF.

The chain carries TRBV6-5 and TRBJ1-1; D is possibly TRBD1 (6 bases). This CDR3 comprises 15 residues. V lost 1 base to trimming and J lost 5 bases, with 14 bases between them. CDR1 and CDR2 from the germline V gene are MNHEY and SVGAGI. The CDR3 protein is CASSYWGQGRTEAFF. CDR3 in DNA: TGTGCCAGCAGTTACTGGGGGCAGGGGCGGACTGAAGCTTTCTTT.

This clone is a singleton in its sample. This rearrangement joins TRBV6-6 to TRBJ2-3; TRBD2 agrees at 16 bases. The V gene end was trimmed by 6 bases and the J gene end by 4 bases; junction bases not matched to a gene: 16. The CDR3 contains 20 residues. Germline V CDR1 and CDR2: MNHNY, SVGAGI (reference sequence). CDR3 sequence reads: CASSRQKGTSGRARADTQYF. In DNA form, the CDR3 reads TGTGCCAGCAGCCGACAGAAGGGGACTAGCGGGAGGGCCAGGGCAGATACGCAGTATTTT.

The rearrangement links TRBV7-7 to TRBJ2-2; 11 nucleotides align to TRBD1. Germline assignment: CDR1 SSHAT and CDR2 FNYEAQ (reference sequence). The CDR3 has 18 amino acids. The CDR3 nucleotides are TGTGCTAGCCTTTATGGAGGACAGGGGGCTTTAAACACCGGGGAGCTGTTTTTT. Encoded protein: CASLYGGQGALNTGELFF.

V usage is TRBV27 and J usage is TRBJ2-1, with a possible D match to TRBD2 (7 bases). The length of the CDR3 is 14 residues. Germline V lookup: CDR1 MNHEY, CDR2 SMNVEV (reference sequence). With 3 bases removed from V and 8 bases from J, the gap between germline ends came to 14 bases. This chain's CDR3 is CASSFAGASDEQFF. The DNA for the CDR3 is TGTGCCAGCAGTTTCGCGGGGGCTTCGGATGAGCAGTTCTTC.

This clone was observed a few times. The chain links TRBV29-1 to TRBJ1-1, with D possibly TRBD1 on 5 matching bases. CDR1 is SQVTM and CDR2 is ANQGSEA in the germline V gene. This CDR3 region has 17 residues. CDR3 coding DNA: TGCGGCTACACGGGGAGGGGTGTCTCCGGTAGGAGCACTGAAGCTTTCTTT. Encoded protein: CGYTGRGVSGRSTEAFF. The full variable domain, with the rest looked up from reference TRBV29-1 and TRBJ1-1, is SAVISQKPSRDICQRGTSLTIQCQVDSQVTMMFWYRQQPGQSLTLIATANQGSEATYESGFVIDKFPISRPNLTFSTLTVSNMSPEDSSIYLCGYTGRGVSGRSTEAFFGQGTRLTVV.

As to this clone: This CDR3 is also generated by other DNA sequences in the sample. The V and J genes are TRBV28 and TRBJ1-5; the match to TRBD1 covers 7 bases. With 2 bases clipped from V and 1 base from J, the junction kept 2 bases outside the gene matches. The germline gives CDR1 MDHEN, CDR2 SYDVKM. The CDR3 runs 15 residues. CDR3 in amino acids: CASSLHRGSNQPQHF. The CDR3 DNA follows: TGTGCCAGCAGTTTACACAGGGGCAGCAATCAGCCCCAGCATTTT.

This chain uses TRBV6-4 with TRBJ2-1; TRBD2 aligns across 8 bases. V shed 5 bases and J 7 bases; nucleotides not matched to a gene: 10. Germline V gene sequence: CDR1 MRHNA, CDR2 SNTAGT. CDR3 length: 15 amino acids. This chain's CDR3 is CASSPSGLGVNEQFF. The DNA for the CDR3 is TGTGCCAGCAGTCCTAGCGGGCTTGGGGTGAATGAGCAGTTCTTC.

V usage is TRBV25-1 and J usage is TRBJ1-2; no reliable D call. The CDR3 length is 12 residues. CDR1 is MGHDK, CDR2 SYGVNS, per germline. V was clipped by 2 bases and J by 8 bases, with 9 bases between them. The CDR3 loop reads CASSERAGGYTF. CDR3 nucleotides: TGTGCCAGCAGTGAACGCGCGGGGGGCTACACCTTC.

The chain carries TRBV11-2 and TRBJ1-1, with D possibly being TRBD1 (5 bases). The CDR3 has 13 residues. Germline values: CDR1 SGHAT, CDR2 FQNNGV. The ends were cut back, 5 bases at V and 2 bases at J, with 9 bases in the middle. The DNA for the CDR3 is TGTGCCAGCAGCGTGGGGACTAACACTGAAGCTTTCTTT. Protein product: CASSVGTNTEAFF.

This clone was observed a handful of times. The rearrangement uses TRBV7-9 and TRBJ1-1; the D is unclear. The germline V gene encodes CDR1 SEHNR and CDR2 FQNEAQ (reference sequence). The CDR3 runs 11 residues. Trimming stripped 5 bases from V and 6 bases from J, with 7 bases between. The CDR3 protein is CASSLTPEAFF. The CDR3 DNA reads TGTGCCAGCAGCCTAACCCCTGAAGCTTTCTTT.

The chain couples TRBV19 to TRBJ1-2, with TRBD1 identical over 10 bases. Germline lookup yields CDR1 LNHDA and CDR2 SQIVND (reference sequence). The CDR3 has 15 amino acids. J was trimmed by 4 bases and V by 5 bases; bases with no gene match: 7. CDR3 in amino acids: CASSFLRDRGYGYTF. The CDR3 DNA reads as TGTGCCAGTAGTTTCCTCCGGGACAGGGGCTATGGCTACACCTTC.

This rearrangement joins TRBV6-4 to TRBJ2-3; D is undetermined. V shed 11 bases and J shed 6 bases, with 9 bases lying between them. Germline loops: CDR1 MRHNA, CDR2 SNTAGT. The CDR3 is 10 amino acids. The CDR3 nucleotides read TGTGCCGGCGGCCCCGATACGCAGTATTTT. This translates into CAGGPDTQYF.

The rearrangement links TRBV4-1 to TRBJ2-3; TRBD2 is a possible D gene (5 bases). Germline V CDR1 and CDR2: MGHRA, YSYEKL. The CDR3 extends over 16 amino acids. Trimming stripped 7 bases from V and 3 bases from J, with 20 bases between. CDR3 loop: CASNSIRRRLTDTQYF. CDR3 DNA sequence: TGCGCCAGCAATTCTATCCGGAGGAGGCTGACAGATACGCAGTATTTT.

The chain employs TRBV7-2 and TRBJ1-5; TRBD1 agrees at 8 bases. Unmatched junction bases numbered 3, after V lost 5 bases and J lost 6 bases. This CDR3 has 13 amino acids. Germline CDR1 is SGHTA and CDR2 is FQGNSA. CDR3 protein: CASSVQGVQPQHF. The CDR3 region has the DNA TGTGCCAGCAGCGTACAGGGGGTTCAGCCCCAGCATTTT. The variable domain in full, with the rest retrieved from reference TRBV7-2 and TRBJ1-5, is GAGVSQSPSNKVTEKGKDVELRCDPISGHTALYWYRQSLGQGLEFLIYFQGNSAPDKSGLPSDRFSAERTGGSVSTLTIQRTQQEDSAVYLCASSVQGVQPQHFGDGTRLSIL.

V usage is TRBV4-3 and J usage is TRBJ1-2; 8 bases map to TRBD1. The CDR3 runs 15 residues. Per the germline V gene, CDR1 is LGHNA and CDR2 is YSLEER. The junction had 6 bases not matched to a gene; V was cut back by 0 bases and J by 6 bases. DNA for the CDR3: TGCGCCAGCAGCCAAGACCGGACAGGGTTTCATGGCTACACCTTC. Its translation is CASSQDRTGFHGYTF.

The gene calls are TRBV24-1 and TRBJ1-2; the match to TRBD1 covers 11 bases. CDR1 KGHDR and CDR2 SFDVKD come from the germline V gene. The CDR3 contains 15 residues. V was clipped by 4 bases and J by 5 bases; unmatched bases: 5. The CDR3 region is CATSEHGQGAYGYTF. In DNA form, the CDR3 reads TGTGCCACCAGTGAACACGGACAGGGGGCATATGGCTACACCTTC.

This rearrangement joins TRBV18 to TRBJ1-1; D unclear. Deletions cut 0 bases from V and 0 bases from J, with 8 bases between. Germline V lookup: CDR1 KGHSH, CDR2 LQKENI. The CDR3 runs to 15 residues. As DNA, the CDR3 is TGTGCCAGCTCACCACCGAACGGGGTGAACACTGAAGCTTTCTTT. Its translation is CASSPPNGVNTEAFF. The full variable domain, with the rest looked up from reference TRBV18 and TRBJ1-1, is NAGVMQNPRHLVRRRGQEARLRCSPMKGHSHVYWYRQLPEEGLKFMVYLQKENIIDESGMPKERFSAEFPKEGPSILRIQQVVRGDSAAYFCASSPPNGVNTEAFFGQGTRLTVV.

CDR3 bases: TGCGCCAGCAGCTCGACAGGGTTTGAGGATGGCTACACCTTC. This codes for CASSSTGFEDGYTF. The V call is TRBV5-1, the J call TRBJ1-2; the match to TRBD1 covers 7 bases. CDR1 and CDR2 from the germline V gene are SGHRS and YFSETQ. The CDR3 is 14 residues long. The J segment lost 6 bases and the V segment lost 3 bases, leaving 8 bases of the junction unmatched.

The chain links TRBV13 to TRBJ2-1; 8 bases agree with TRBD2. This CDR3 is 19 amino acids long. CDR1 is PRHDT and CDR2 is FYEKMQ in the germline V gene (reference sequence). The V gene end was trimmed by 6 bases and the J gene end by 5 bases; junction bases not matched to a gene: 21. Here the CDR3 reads CASRRIKGLVSFGNNEQFF. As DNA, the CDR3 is TGTGCCAGCAGACGTATTAAGGGACTAGTAAGTTTTGGTAACAATGAGCAGTTCTTC.

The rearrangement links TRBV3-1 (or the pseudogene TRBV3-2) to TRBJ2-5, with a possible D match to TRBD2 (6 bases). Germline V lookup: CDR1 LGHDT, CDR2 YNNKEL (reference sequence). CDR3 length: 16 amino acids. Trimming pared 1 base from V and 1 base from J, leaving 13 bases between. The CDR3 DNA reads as TGTGCCAGCAGCCAAGGAGCTAGCGTAGGCCAAGAGACCCAGTACTTC. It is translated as CASSQGASVGQETQYF.

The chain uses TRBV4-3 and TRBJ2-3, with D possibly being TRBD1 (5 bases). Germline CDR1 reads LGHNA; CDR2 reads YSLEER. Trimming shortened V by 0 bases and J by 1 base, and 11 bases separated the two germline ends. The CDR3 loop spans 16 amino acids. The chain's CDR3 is CASSQEGRGGTDTQYF. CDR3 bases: TGCGCCAGCAGCCAAGAAGGTAGGGGCGGCACAGATACGCAGTATTTT.

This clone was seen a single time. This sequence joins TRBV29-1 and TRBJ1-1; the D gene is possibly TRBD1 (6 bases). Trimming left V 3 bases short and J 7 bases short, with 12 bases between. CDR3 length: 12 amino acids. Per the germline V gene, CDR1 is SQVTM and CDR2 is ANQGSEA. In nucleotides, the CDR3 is TGCAGCGTTGAGGGGGGGCAGCGTGAAGCTTTCTTT. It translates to CSVEGGQREAFF.

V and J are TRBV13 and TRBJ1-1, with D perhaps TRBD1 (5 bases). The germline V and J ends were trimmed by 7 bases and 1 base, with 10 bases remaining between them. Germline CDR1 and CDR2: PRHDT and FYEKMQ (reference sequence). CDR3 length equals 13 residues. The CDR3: CASTLGQNTEAFF. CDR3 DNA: TGTGCCAGCACCCTGGGGCAGAACACTGAAGCTTTCTTT.

CDR3 sequence reads: CASSIVSGDNEQFF. The CDR3 coding sequence is TGTGCCAGTAGTATAGTTAGCGGAGACAATGAGCAGTTCTTC. The rearrangement uses TRBV19 and TRBJ2-1, with a weak D call TRBD2 (6 bases). This CDR3 is built from 14 residues. Germline-derived CDR1 and CDR2 are LNHDA and SQIVND (reference sequence). V gave up 1 base and J gave up 5 bases, with 9 bases separating them.

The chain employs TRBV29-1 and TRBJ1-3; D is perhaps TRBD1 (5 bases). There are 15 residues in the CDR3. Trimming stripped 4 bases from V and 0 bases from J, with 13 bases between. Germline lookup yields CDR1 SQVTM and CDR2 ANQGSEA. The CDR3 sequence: CSVGGGGPSGNTIYF. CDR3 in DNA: TGCAGCGTTGGGGGGGGAGGGCCCTCTGGAAACACCATATATTTT.

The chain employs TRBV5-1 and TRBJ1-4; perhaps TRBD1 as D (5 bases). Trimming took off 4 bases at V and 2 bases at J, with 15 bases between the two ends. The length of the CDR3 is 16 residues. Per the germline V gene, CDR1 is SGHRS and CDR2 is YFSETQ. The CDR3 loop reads CASSPIQGGTNEKLFF. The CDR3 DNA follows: TGCGCCAGCAGCCCGATCCAGGGCGGCACTAATGAAAAACTGTTTTTT.